This T cell receptor (beta chain) was identified in a study of T cells in Graves' hyperthyroidism and ophthalmopathy. TCR beta CDR3 region amplification was performed from RNA transcripts. TCR CDR3 underwent first-round RT-PCR with the HTBI primer set. TCRdb re-called the multiplex PCR reads with MiXCR, one entry per CDR3 protein. The sample has about 840,000 distinct CDR3 sequences, 38% seen once. The sequence derives from a man in his late teens or twenties with Graves' hyperthyroidism. The material sequenced was blood.

CDR3 sequence reads: CASSSSGVLFF. The DNA for the CDR3 is TGTGCCAGCAGTTCCTCAGGGGTACTGTTTTTT. The chain joins TRBV6-5 to TRBJ1-4; D possibly corresponds to TRBD1 (6 bases). Trimming pared 4 bases from V and 13 bases from J, leaving 10 bases between. The CDR3 sequence is 11 residues long. Germline-derived CDR1 and CDR2 are MNHEY and SVGAGI.